This entry describes one T cell receptor beta chain. Reverse transcription of roughly 0.5 to 1 ug RNA was performed with random hexamers. With immunoSEQ multiplex PCR, TCR beta CDR3 was amplified across 54 Vbeta and 13 Jbeta. TCRdb itself ran the immunoSEQ multiplex PCR reads through MiXCR, one entry per CDR3 protein. The sample yields 120,000 or so distinct CDR3 sequences, more than 90% seen once. This entry is derived from a study of CD8 T cells in Susac syndrome. Germline CDR1 reads SGDLS; CDR2 reads YYNGEE. V was trimmed by 1 base and J by 0 bases, leaving 7 bases between them. The length of the CDR3 is 15 residues. Blood CD8+ and CD4+ T cells underwent high-throughput TCR beta sequencing.

The material sequenced was CD4+ T cells from PBMCs. The gene calls are TRBV9 and TRBJ2-2; tentatively, D is TRBD2 (6 bases). The clonotype comes from a human donor in good health. CDR3 in amino acids: CASSVLASNTGELFF. The CDR3 nucleotides read TGTGCCAGCAGCGTACTAGCGTCGAACACCGGGGAGCTGTTTTTT. Using reference TRBV9 and TRBJ2-2 for the parts outside the CDR3, the full variable domain is DSGVTQTPKHLITATGQRVTLRCSPRSGDLSVYWYQQSLDQGLQFLIQYYNGEERAKGNILERFSAQQFPDLHSELNLSSLELGDSALYFCASSVLASNTGELFFGEGSRLTVL.